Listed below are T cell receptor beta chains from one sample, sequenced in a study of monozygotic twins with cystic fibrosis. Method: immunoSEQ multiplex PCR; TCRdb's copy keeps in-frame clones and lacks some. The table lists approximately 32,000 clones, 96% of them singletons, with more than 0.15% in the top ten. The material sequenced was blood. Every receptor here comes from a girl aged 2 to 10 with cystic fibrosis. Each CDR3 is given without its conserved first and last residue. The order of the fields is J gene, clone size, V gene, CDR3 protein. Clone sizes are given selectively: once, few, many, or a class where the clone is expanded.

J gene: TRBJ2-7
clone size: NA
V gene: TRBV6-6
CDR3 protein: ASTGGSYEQY

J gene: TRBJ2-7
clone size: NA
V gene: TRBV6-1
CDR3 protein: ASSEQREAYEQY

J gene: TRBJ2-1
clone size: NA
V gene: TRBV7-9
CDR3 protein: ASSLAQGFEQF

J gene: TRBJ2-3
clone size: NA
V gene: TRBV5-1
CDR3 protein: ASSLEPQAFRTDTQY

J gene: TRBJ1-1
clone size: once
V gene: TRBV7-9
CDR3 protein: ASTNQWDTEAF

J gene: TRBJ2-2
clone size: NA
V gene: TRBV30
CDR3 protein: AWSVQGRTNTGELF

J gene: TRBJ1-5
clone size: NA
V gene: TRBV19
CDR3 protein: ASRGQVMRGPQH

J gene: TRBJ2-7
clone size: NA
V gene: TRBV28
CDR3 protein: ASSRYPLYEQY

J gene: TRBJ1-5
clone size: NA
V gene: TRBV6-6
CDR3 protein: ASSYSRQGNQPQH

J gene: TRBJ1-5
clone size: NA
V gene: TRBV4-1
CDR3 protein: ASSQDSGGYQPQH

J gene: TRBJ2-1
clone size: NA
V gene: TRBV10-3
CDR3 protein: AIRASSGSYNEQF

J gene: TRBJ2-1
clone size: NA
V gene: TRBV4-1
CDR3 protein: ASSQDLKGNEQF

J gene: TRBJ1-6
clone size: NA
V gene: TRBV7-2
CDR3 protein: ASSLVSYNSPLH

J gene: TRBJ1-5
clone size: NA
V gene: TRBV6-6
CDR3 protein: ASSYYGQGRSQPQH

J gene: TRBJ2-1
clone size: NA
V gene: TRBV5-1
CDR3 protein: ASSLDASGGNEQF

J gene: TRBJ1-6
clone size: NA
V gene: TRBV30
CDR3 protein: AWTAGLTYNSPLH

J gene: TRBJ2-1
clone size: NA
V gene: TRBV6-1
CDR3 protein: ASSVGTGRLEQF

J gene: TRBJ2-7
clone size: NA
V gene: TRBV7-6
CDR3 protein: ASSLFTGGTYEQY

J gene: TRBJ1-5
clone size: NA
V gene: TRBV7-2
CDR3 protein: ASSRTGVGSNQPQH

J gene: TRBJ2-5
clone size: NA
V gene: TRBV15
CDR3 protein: ATSRDPGRQETQY

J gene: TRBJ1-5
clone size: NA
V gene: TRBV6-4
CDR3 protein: ASSRDTNQPQH

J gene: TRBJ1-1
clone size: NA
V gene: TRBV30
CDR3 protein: AWRLHGTNTEAF

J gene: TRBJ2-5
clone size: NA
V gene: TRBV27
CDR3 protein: ASSSGAGRGQTQY

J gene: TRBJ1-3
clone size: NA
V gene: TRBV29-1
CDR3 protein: SVISGTVGSSGNTIY

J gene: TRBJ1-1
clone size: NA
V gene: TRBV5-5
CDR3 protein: ASSYGVGTEAF

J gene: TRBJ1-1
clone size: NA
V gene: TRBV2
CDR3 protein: ASSGVTVGTEAF

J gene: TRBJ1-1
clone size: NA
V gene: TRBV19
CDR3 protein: ASSMSGNTEAF

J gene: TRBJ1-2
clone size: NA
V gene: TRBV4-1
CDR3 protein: ASSQFHKTGGEGYT

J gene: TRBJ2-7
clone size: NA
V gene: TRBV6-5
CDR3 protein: ASSFLTGTTTYEQY

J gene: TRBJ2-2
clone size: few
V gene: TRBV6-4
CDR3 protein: ASSDGNTGELF

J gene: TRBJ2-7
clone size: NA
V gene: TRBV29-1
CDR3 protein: SVEDGQGARYEQY

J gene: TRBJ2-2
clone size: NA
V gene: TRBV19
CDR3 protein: ASSIGGELF

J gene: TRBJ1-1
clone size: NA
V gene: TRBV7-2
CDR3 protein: ASSPWDRVGTEAF

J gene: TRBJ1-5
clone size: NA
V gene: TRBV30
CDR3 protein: AWSGGVGGRGNNQPQH

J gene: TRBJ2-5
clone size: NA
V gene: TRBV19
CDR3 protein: ASSILPNRETQY

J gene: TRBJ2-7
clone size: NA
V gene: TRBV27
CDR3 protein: ASMWRYFPLDSAYEQY

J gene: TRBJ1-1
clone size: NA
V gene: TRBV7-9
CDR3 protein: ASSFASMNTEAF

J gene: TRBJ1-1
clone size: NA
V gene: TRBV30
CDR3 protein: AWTQGDTEAF